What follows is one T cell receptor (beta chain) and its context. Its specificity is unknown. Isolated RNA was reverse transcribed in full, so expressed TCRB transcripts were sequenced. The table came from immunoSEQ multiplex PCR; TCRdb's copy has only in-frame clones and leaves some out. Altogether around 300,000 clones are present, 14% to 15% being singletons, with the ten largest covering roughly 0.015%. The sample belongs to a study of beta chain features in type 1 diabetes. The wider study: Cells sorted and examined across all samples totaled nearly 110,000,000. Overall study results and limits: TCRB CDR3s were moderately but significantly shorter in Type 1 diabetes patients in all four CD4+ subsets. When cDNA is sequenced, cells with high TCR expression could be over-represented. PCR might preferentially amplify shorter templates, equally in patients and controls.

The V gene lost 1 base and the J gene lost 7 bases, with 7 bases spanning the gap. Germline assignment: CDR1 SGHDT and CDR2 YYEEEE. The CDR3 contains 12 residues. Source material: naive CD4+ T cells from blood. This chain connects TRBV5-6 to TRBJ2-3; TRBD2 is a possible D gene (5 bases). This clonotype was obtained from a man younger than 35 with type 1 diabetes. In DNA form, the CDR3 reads TGTGCCAGCAGCTTGCCCGGGAATACGCAGTATTTT. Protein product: CASSLPGNTQYF.